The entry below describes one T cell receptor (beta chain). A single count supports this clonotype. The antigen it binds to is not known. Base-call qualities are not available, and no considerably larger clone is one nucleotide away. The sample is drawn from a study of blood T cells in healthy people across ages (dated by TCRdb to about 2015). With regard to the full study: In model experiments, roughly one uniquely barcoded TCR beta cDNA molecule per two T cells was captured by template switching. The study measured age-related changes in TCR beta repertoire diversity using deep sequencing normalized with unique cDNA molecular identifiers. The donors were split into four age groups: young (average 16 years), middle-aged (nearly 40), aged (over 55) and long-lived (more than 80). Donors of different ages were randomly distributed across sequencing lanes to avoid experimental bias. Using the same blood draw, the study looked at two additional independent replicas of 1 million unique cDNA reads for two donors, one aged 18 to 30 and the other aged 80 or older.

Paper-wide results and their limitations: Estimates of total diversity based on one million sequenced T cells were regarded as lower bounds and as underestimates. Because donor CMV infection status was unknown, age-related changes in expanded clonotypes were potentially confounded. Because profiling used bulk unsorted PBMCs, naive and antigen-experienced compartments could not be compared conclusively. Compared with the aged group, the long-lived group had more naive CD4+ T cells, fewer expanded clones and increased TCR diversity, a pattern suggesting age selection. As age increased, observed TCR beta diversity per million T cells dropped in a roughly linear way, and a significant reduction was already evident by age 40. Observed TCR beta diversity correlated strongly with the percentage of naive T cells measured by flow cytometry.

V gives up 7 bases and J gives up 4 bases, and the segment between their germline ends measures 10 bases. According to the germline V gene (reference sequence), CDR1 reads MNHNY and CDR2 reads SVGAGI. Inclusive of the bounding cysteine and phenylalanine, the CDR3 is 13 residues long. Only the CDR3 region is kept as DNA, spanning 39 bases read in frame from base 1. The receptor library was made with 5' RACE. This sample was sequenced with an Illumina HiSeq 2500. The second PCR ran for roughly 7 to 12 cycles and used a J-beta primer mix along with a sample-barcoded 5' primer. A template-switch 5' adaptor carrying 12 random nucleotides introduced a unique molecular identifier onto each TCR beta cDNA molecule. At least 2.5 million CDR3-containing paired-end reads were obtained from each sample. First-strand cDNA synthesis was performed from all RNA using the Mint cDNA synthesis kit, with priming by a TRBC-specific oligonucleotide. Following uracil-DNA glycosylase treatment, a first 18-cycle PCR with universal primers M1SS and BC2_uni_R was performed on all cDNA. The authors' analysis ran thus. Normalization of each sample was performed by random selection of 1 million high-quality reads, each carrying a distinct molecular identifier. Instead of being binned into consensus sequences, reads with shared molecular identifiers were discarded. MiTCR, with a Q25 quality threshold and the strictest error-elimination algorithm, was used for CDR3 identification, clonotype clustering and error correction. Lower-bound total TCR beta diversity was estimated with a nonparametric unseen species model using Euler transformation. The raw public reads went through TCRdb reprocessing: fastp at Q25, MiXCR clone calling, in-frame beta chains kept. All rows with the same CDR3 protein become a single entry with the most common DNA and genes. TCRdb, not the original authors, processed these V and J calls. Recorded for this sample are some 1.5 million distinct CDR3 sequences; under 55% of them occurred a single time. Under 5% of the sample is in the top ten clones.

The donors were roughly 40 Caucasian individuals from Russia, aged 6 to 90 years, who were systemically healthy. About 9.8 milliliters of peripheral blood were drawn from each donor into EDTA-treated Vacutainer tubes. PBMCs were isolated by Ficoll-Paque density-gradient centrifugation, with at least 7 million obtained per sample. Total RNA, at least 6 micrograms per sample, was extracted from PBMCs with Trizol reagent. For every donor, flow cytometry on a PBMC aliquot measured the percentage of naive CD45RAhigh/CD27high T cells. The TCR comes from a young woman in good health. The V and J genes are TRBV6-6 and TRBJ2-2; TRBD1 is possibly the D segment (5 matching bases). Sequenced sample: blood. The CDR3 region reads CASTPTVTGELFF. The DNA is TGTGCCAGCACCCCGACAGTCACCGGGGAGCTGTTTTTT.